Below, 16 T cell receptor beta chains from the same sample are listed, as sequenced in a study of T cell responses to AZD1222 COVID-19 vaccine. Measured with immunoSEQ multiplex PCR; TCRdb has only the in-frame clones, and not every one. The table records more than 150,000 clones, 90% to 95% of them present only once. The specimen was peripheral blood, collected on day 0 of AZD1222 vaccination. These TCRs come from an adult in good health.

This chain uses TRBV5-4 with TRBJ2-2, with 10 nucleotides matching TRBD2. V shed 0 bases and J 2 bases; nucleotides not matched to a gene: 1. Germline V gives CDR1 SGHNT, CDR2 YYREEE (reference sequence). The CDR3 contains 16 residues. CDR3 region: CASSLELAGNTGELFF. The DNA for the CDR3 is TGTGCCAGCAGCTTGGAACTAGCGGGAAACACCGGGGAGCTGTTTTTT. Drawing the rest from reference TRBV5-4 and TRBJ2-2, the complete variable domain is ETGVTQSPTHLIKTRGQQVTLRCSSQSGHNTVSWYQQALGQGPQFIFQYYREEENGRGNFPPRFSGLQFPNYSSELNVNALELDDSALYLCASSLELAGNTGELFFGEGSRLTVL.

This clone was detected only once. The V gene is TRBV6-2 or TRBV6-3, the J gene TRBJ2-2; 9 bases fit TRBD2. CDR1 is MNHEY and CDR2 is SVGEGT in the germline V gene. The trim removed 6 bases at V and 7 bases at J, leaving 12 bases unmatched. The CDR3 loop spans 16 amino acids. The CDR3 coding sequence is TGTGCCAGCAGCCCTCCGGTAGTAGCGGGAGTCGGGGAGCTGTTTTTT. As protein: CASSPPVVAGVGELFF.

CDR3 amino acids: CASSPGQAAGELFF. Written as DNA, the CDR3 is TGTGCCAGCAGCCCCGGACAGGCGGCCGGGGAGCTGTTTTTT. The rearrangement links TRBV13 to TRBJ2-2, with 7 positions matching TRBD1. Germline loops: CDR1 PRHDT, CDR2 FYEKMQ (reference sequence). J gave up 6 bases and V 5 bases, and 6 bases lay outside the gene matches. The CDR3 consists of 14 residues.

This clone was seen once. The chain carries TRBV7-2 and TRBJ2-7; D gene ambiguous. This CDR3 has 14 residues. Germline-derived CDR1 and CDR2 are SGHTA and FQGNSA. Trimming took off 2 bases at V and 1 base at J, with 9 bases between the two ends. The CDR3 coding sequence is TGTGCCAGCAGCTTAATGTTGGAGTCCTACGAGCAGTACTTC. Protein product: CASSLMLESYEQYF.

The CDR3 bases are TGTGCCTGGGTGGGACAGGGATCCCCAGATACGCAGTATTTT. The encoded protein is CAWVGQGSPDTQYF. V usage is TRBV30 and J usage is TRBJ2-3; 9 bases match TRBD1. The CDR3 has 14 residues. V shed 5 bases and J 4 bases; nucleotides not matched to a gene: 7. Germline CDR1 is GTSNPN and CDR2 is SVGIG (reference sequence).

The V and J genes are TRBV25-1 and TRBJ2-3; the D is unclear. This CDR3 has 15 amino acids. V was clipped by 5 bases and J by 5 bases, with 17 bases between them. In germline, CDR1 is MGHDK, CDR2 SYGVNS. DNA for the CDR3: TGTGCCAGCAGTACCACCGAGGAGTATCGAGATACGCAGTATTTT. This encodes CASSTTEEYRDTQYF.

This chain links TRBV4-3 with TRBJ2-5, with TRBD2 matching over 12 bases. CDR3 size: 18 residues. The germline gives CDR1 LGHNA, CDR2 YSLEER. V gave up 3 bases and J gave up 7 bases; unmatched junction bases: 15. DNA of the CDR3: TGCGCCAGCAGCCAGAACCTAGCGGGAGGGCGACTGGTCATGACCCAGTACTTC. Protein product: CASSQNLAGGRLVMTQYF.

V and J are TRBV7-9 and TRBJ1-1, with TRBD1 matching over 8 bases. The CDR3 consists of 14 residues. The V and J ends lost 5 bases and 1 base, in that order; junction bases with no gene match: 3. Germline values: CDR1 SEHNR, CDR2 FQNEAQ (reference sequence). CDR3 amino acids: CASSLGTGNTEAFF. CDR3 coding DNA: TGTGCCAGCAGCCTTGGGACAGGGAACACTGAAGCTTTCTTT. The variable domain in full, completed from reference TRBV7-9 and TRBJ1-1, reads DTGVSQNPRHKITKRGQNVTFRCDPISEHNRLYWYRQTLGQGPEFLTYFQNEAQLEKSRLLSDRFSAERPKGSFSTLEIQRTEQGDSAMYLCASSLGTGNTEAFFGQGTRLTVV.

The chain uses TRBV6-6 and TRBJ1-5; D is unclear. This CDR3 has 14 amino acids. Per the germline V gene, CDR1 is MNHNY and CDR2 is SVGAGI (reference sequence). Trimming cost V 8 bases and J 0 bases, with 11 bases left between them. The CDR3 protein is CASWVGLSNQPQHF. The CDR3 DNA follows: TGTGCCAGCTGGGTGGGCCTTAGCAATCAGCCCCAGCATTTT.

This sequence joins TRBV6-5 and TRBJ1-4; D is unresolved. Per germline, CDR1 MNHEY and CDR2 SVGAGI. With 2 bases removed from V and 5 bases from J, the gap between germline ends came to 6 bases. This CDR3 spans 13 amino acids. The CDR3 sequence is CASSYQINEKLFF. As DNA, the CDR3 is TGTGCCAGCAGTTACCAAATAAATGAAAAACTGTTTTTT.

This clone was seen only once. V and J are TRBV5-8 and TRBJ2-1; 7 nucleotides align to TRBD1. This CDR3 contains 15 residues. The germline V gene has CDR1 SGHTS and CDR2 YDEGEE. V lost 4 bases to trimming and J lost 0 bases; unmatched junction nucleotides: 4. The CDR3 loop is CASSGRDSSYNEQFF. CDR3 nucleotide sequence: TGTGCCAGCAGCGGCCGGGACAGCTCCTACAATGAGCAGTTCTTC.

The V call is TRBV14, the J call TRBJ2-7; 7 bases line up with TRBD2. CDR1 and CDR2 (germline): SGHDN, FVKESK. There are 18 residues in the CDR3. The J segment lost 0 bases and the V segment lost 1 base, leaving 12 bases of the junction unmatched. CDR3 sequence (DNA): TGTGCCAGCAGCCAAGCATGGAAGGCAGCGGGGAGCTCCTACGAGCAGTACTTC. It yields the protein CASSQAWKAAGSSYEQYF.

Concerning this clone: This same CDR3 is encoded by further DNA sequences in the sample. This rearrangement joins TRBV20-1 to TRBJ2-1; D not certain. Per the germline V gene, CDR1 is DFQATT and CDR2 is SNEGSKA (reference sequence). V was trimmed by 5 bases and J by 8 bases, leaving 10 bases between them. The CDR3 length is 11 residues. CDR3 in amino acids: CSASRVDEQFF. For the CDR3, the DNA is TGCAGTGCTTCTAGGGTCGATGAGCAGTTCTTC.

The chain employs TRBV6-5 and TRBJ1-2; 7 nucleotides match TRBD1. Trimming cost V 0 bases and J 6 bases; bases outside gene matches: 4. The CDR3 covers 14 residues. The germline gives CDR1 MNHEY, CDR2 SVGAGI. The CDR3 region has the DNA TGTGCCAGCAGTTACTCCCTAGACAGGGATGGCTACACCTTC. Its protein product is CASSYSLDRDGYTF.

V usage is TRBV25-1 and J usage is TRBJ2-3; weak D call: TRBD2 (6 bases). Trimming took 5 bases from V and 4 from J, leaving 13 bases between them. This CDR3 is 14 amino acids long. Germline CDR1 is MGHDK and CDR2 is SYGVNS. CDR3 in DNA: TGTGCCAGCAGTCCCCCCGGGAGTGCAGATACGCAGTATTTT. Translation gives CASSPPGSADTQYF. Full variable domain (rest looked up from reference TRBV25-1 and TRBJ2-3): EADIYQTPRYLVIGTGKKITLECSQTMGHDKMYWYQQDPGMELHLIHYSYGVNSTEKGDLSSESTVSRIRTEHFPLTLESARPSHTSQYLCASSPPGSADTQYFGPGTRLTVL.

This clone occurred once. The chain combines TRBV6-1 with TRBJ1-4; D might be TRBD1 (6 bases). This CDR3 has 14 residues. Per germline, CDR1 MNHNS and CDR2 SASEGT. The V gene lost 2 bases and the J gene lost 8 bases, with 12 bases spanning the gap. The CDR3 coding sequence is TGTGCCAGCAGTGAATGGGGGGCGGGGGAAAAACTGTTTTTT. It yields the protein CASSEWGAGEKLFF.